Given below is one T cell receptor beta chain in context. Its specificity is not known. The record originates from a study of cytomegalovirus exposure and HLA in healthy donors. Study conclusions and caveats: Links to common viral pathogens appeared, in a later analysis, for several of the most significant clusters.

Primers included in the PCR were 60 Vbeta and 13 Jbeta primers. The protocol was immunoSEQ multiplex PCR, while the TCRdb copy is restricted to in-frame clones and leaves out a portion. The profile covers some 99,000 clones, with around 77% appearing a single time and roughly 7.7% taken by the ten largest. The CDR3 has 14 residues. After removal of 8 bases from V and 1 base from J, the junction contained 6 bases not matched to a gene. Germline loops: CDR1 MNHEY, CDR2 SMNVEV (reference sequence). This TCR came from a female donor in good health and CMV-seronegative. The sample comprised PBMCs. The chain joins TRBV27 to TRBJ2-3, with TRBD2 matching 7 bases. CDR3 residues: CASPRGGGTDTQYF. In nucleotides, the CDR3 is TGTGCCAGCCCCCGGGGAGGGGGCACAGATACGCAGTATTTT.